The 13 T cell receptor beta chains below were found in one sample sequenced in a study of blood T cells in healthy people across ages. A second PCR, run for roughly 7 to 11 cycles, used a sample-barcoded 5' primer plus a J-beta primer mix. Using its own MiXCR run on the 5' RACE reads, TCRdb lists one record per CDR3 protein. The top ten clones hold around 50% of a sample with 380,000 or so distinct CDR3 sequences, about 52% of them seen once. Sequencing was done on a sample of blood. The source of these receptors is a man in his fifties or sixties in good health.

The CDR3: CASNPTSSYNEQYF. The CDR3 DNA is TGTGCCAGCAACCCTACCAGCTCCTACAATGAGCAGTACTTC. V is TRBV27 and J is TRBJ2-1; D gene ambiguous. The DNA end favors TRBJ2-7, so the J call may be wrong. Germline assignment: CDR1 MNHEY and CDR2 SMNVEV (reference sequence). CDR3 length equals 14 residues.

This clonotype was counted once. The rearrangement joins TRBV6-5 to TRBJ2-4; D possibly corresponds to TRBD1 (6 bases). The tail of the sequence fits TRBJ2-5 better, so the J call may be wrong. Germline V gives CDR1 MNHEY, CDR2 SVGAGI. The CDR3 is 14 residues long. The CDR3 nucleotides read TGTGCCAGCAGTACCTCAGGGGCCCAAGAGACCCAGTACTTC. Its protein product is CASSTSGAQETQYF.

The chain is built from TRBV7-2 and TRBJ2-6; D is unresolved. CDR1 and CDR2 from the germline V gene are SGHTA and FQGNSA. Trimming left V 4 bases short and J 0 bases short, with 10 bases between. This CDR3 is 16 amino acids long. The chain's CDR3 is CASSSQVFSGANVLTF. DNA for the CDR3: TGTGCCAGCAGCTCCCAGGTATTCTCTGGGGCCAACGTCCTGACTTTC. The full variable domain, its missing parts supplied by reference TRBV7-2 and TRBJ2-6, is GAGVSQSPSNKVTEKGKDVELRCDPISGHTALYWYRQSLGQGLEFLIYFQGNSAPDKSGLPSDRFSAERTGGSVSTLTIQRTQQEDSAVYLCASSSQVFSGANVLTFGAGSRLTVL.

The rearrangement uses TRBV4-3 and TRBJ2-4; D not certain. The CDR3 has 16 residues. CDR1 and CDR2 from the germline V gene are LGHNA and YSLEER. Deletions cut 0 bases from V and 13 bases from J, with 22 bases between. Here the CDR3 DNA reads TGCGCCAGCAGCCAAGATTTCGGTCGTATGTTTGAGGAGCAGTACTTC. This sequence encodes CASSQDFGRMFEEQYF.

The chain employs TRBV6-2 or TRBV6-3 and TRBJ2-7, with a weak D call TRBD2 (6 bases). CDR3 length: 15 amino acids. Trimming left V 0 bases short and J 1 base short, with 10 bases between. Germline CDR1 and CDR2: MNHEY and SVGEGT. CDR3 nucleotide sequence: TGTGCCAGCAGTTACTCGGGCGGGAAATCCTACGAGCAGTACTTC. Residues: CASSYSGGKSYEQYF.

This clonotype was counted between two and nine times. This chain connects TRBV6-2 or TRBV6-3 to TRBJ2-1; no reliable D call. Germline V gene sequence: CDR1 MNHEY, CDR2 SVGEGT. CDR3 length: 14 amino acids. V was pared by 8 bases and J by 8 bases, with 19 bases between. CDR3 DNA sequence: TGTGCCAGCGCCTTACGGAGTCTTCAGGATGAGCAGTTCTTC. Translating it yields CASALRSLQDEQFF.

The rearrangement uses TRBV20-1 and TRBJ2-3, with D possibly TRBD2 on 6 matching bases. This CDR3 region has 12 residues. The germline CDR1 and CDR2 sequences are DFQATT and SNEGSKA (reference sequence). Trimming cost V 7 bases and J 4 bases, with 12 bases left between them. The CDR3 region has the DNA TGCAGTGGTCGGGAGCCCCCAGATACGCAGTATTTT. Amino acids: CSGREPPDTQYF.

For the CDR3, the DNA is TGTGCCAGCAGCTTGATGGGGGGCACAGATACGCAGTATTTT. Protein sequence: CASSLMGGTDTQYF. This chain links TRBV7-2 with TRBJ2-3; D is perhaps TRBD1 or TRBD2 (5 bases each). This CDR3 has 14 amino acids. The germline V gene encodes CDR1 SGHTA and CDR2 FQGNSA. The V end lost 3 bases, the J end lost 1 base, and 8 bases lay between the germline ends.

This clonotype was counted at least ten times. A much larger clonotype is one base distant, so this may be a read error. V is TRBV7-2 and J is TRBJ2-3; no clear D gene. The CDR3 sequence is 14 residues long. The V gene's germline CDR1 is SGHTA and CDR2 FQGNSA. V gave up 5 bases and J gave up 2 bases, with 11 bases separating them. The CDR3 coding sequence is TGTGCCAGCAGCGTAGAAGCCCTCACAGATACGCAGTATTTT. Translating it yields CASSVEALTDTQYF.

As regards this clonotype: One junction end disagrees with the germline gene, perhaps due to a read error. The chain couples TRBV7-9 to TRBJ2-5, with D maybe TRBD2 (6 bases). Germline V gene sequence: CDR1 SEHNR, CDR2 FQNEAQ (reference sequence). The CDR3 is 14 residues long. In DNA, the CDR3 is TGTGCCAACAGCGGCGGGACTTATGAAGAGACCCAGTACTTC. Translation gives CANSGGTYEETQYF. Complete variable domain (other parts from reference TRBV7-9 and TRBJ2-5): DTGVSQNPRHKITKRGQNVTFRCDPISEHNRLYWYRQTLGQGPEFLTYFQNEAQLEKSRLLSDRFSAERPKGSFSTLEIQRTEQGDSAMYLCANSGGTYEETQYFGPGTRLLVL.

The chain has TRBV7-3 and TRBJ2-3, with no clear D. The germline V gene encodes CDR1 SGHTA and CDR2 FQGTGA. CDR3 length: 13 residues. V dropped 5 bases and J dropped 6 bases, with 12 bases sitting between them. This CDR3 is CASSPRNWDTQYF. Written as DNA, the CDR3 is TGTGCCAGCAGCCCTAGGAACTGGGATACGCAGTATTTT.

This clonotype was observed many times. The chain combines TRBV27 with TRBJ2-1; 9 bases align to TRBD2. V lost 1 base and J lost 2; bases outside the gene matches: 3. The CDR3 covers 16 residues. CDR1 is MNHEY and CDR2 is SMNVEV in the germline V gene (reference sequence). CDR3 nucleotide sequence: TGTGCCAGCAGTTTATTAGCGGGAGAGACCTACAATGAGCAGTTCTTC. This encodes CASSLLAGETYNEQFF.

The chain couples TRBV9 to TRBJ1-1, with D tentatively TRBD1 (6 bases). Trimming took 0 bases from V and 4 from J, leaving 13 bases between them. This CDR3 is 15 amino acids long. CDR1 is SGDLS and CDR2 is YYNGEE in the germline V gene. The CDR3 DNA follows: TGTGCCAGCAGCGTAGAGGGGACACGGCTCACTGAAGCTTTCTTT. Translation: CASSVEGTRLTEAFF. Combining the CDR3 with reference TRBV9 and TRBJ1-1 gives the whole variable domain DSGVTQTPKHLITATGQRVTLRCSPRSGDLSVYWYQQSLDQGLQFLIQYYNGEERAKGNILERFSAQQFPDLHSELNLSSLELGDSALYFCASSVEGTRLTEAFFGQGTRLTVV.